Listed below are T cell receptor beta chains from one sample, sequenced in a study of cytomegalovirus exposure and HLA in healthy donors. The method was immunoSEQ multiplex PCR; TCRdb's version includes in-frame clones alone and lacks a portion of them. The repertoire holds some 91,000 clones, with roughly three quarters as singletons. Sequencing was done on a sample of PBMCs. These receptor sequences come from a woman aged 55 to 70 in good health and CMV-seronegative. The CDR3 runs from the conserved cysteine through the conserved F or W. A D gene is named only where the DNA matches it firmly. Clone size is given for some rows only: seen once, a few or many times, or a class if the clone is expanded.

once,14,TRBJ1-2,.,TRBV5-1,CASSQLGANYGYTF,TGCGCCAGCAGCCAACTGGGGGCCAACTATGGCTACACCTTC
.,15,TRBJ2-5,.,TRBV7-2,CASSLVAGAQETQYF,TGTGCCAGCAGCTTAGTTGCGGGGGCCCAAGAGACCCAGTACTTC
.,11,TRBJ1-2,.,TRBV2,CASRGFYGYTF,TGTGCCAGCAGGGGCTTCTATGGCTACACCTTC
.,14,TRBJ1-5,TRBD1,TRBV6-5,CASSTGDGNQPQHF,TGTGCCAGCAGTACAGGGGACGGCAATCAGCCCCAGCATTTT
.,14,TRBJ2-7,.,TRBV7-9,CASIPRGAVNEQYF,TGTGCCAGCATTCCCCGGGGGGCAGTGAACGAGCAGTACTTC
few,16,TRBJ2-3,TRBD2,TRBV7-2,CASSLVGGGGADTQYF,TGTGCCAGCAGCTTAGTAGGAGGTGGGGGGGCAGATACGCAGTATTTT
.,16,TRBJ1-5,TRBD1,TRBV30,CAWSNPGTVLNQPQHF,TGTGCCTGGAGTAACCCCGGGACAGTCCTCAATCAGCCCCAGCATTTT
.,15,TRBJ2-3,.,TRBV7-2,CASSLVISSTDTQYF,TGTGCCAGCAGCTTAGTAATATCTAGCACAGATACGCAGTATTTT
few,15,TRBJ1-5,.,TRBV30,CAWSPRREGNQPQHF,TGTGCCTGGAGTCCCCGCAGGGAAGGCAATCAGCCCCAGCATTTT
.,13,TRBJ1-1,.,TRBV6-1,CASKQGQSTRAFF,TGTGCCAGCAAGCAAGGCCAGTCGACGCGGGCTTTCTTT
.,14,TRBJ2-7,TRBD1,TRBV11-2,CASSDRQGTYEQYF,TGTGCCAGCAGCGACAGACAGGGAACCTACGAGCAGTACTTC
few,14,TRBJ2-3,TRBD2,TRBV7-9,CASTGDYSPDTQYF,TGTGCCAGCACCGGGGACTACTCACCAGATACGCAGTATTTT
few,15,TRBJ2-3,.,TRBV5-4,CASSLGGPSTDTQYF,TGTGCCAGCAGCCTTGGGGGCCCAAGCACAGATACGCAGTATTTT
few,15,TRBJ2-3,TRBD2,TRBV14,CASSYTSGVTDTQYF,TGTGCCAGCAGCTATACTAGCGGGGTAACAGATACGCAGTATTTT
.,14,TRBJ2-7,TRBD1,TRBV5-1,CASGTGVSPYEQYF,TGCGCCAGCGGAACAGGGGTCTCCCCCTACGAGCAGTACTTC
few,14,TRBJ2-5,TRBD2,TRBV15,CATGRGTSEETQYF,TGTGCCACCGGTCGCGGGACTAGTGAAGAGACCCAGTACTTC
.,13,TRBJ2-7,.,TRBV16,CASSQQGTHEQYF,TGTGCCAGCAGCCAACAGGGGACCCACGAGCAGTACTTC
.,13,TRBJ1-1,.,TRBV7-9,CASSKGENTEAFF,TGTGCCAGCAGCAAGGGAGAGAACACTGAAGCTTTCTTT
few,14,TRBJ2-5,TRBD2,TRBV19,CASSGRAGYETQYF,TGTGCCAGTAGCGGGAGAGCGGGATATGAGACCCAGTACTTC
.,14,TRBJ2-5,.,TRBV30,CAWNRQAKQETQYF,TGTGCCTGGAATCGTCAGGCAAAACAAGAGACCCAGTACTTC
.,15,TRBJ2-1,TRBD1,TRBV6-1,CASSLTGTGGGEQFF,TGTGCCAGCAGCCTCACCGGGACAGGGGGCGGTGAGCAGTTCTTC
.,15,TRBJ1-4,.,TRBV28,CASSFESRANEKLFF,TGTGCCAGCAGTTTCGAGTCGCGAGCTAATGAAAAACTGTTTTTT
once,16,TRBJ2-5,.,TRBV7-9,CASSLALGQRKETQYF,TGTGCCAGCAGCTTAGCGTTAGGCCAGAGGAAAGAGACCCAGTACTTC
.,15,TRBJ2-7,.,TRBV4-3,CASSQDTGFSYEQYF,TGCGCCAGCAGCCAAGATACAGGGTTCTCCTACGAGCAGTACTTC
.,15,TRBJ1-5,TRBD1,TRBV4-1,CASSRTGVGNQPQHF,TGCGCCAGCAGCCGGACAGGGGTTGGCAATCAGCCCCAGCATTTT
.,14,TRBJ2-3,TRBD1,TRBV5-1,CASSPGTGRDTQYF,TGCGCCAGCAGCCCAGGGACAGGGCGGGATACGCAGTATTTT
few,14,TRBJ2-1,TRBD2,TRBV29-1,CSVPGLASYNEQFF,TGCAGCGTCCCGGGACTAGCCTCCTACAATGAGCAGTTCTTC
.,12,TRBJ2-1,TRBD1,TRBV29-1,CSVEGRGNEQFF,TGCAGCGTTGAAGGCAGGGGGAATGAGCAGTTCTTC
.,14,TRBJ2-5,TRBD1,TRBV6-6,CASRLQGAQETQYF,TGTGCCAGCAGACTCCAGGGGGCGCAGGAGACCCAGTACTTC